The entry below describes one TCR beta chain. The data are from a study of blood T cell repertoires in COVID-19. The wider study: Sites across the United States, Italy and Spain contributed samples from acute and convalescent COVID-19. In each case, the material was cDNA or gDNA derived from T cells, B-cell-depleted T cells, or PBMCs.

Assignment of participants to cohorts was predicated upon participant-reported clinical history. Original processing notes: Amplification from reference gene primers served as the basis for estimated nucleated cell counts. Libraries were prepared by immunoSEQ multiplex PCR; TCRdb keeps only in-frame clonotypes and omits some of them. The V and J calls and clone size were taken over from that table, and D and trimming were inferred from the DNA. The sample lists around 160,000 clones, 88% occurring once. CDR1 is SGHNT and CDR2 is YENEEA in the germline V gene. This CDR3 contains 15 residues. Germline trimming cut 3 bases from V and 6 bases from J; bases unmatched to any gene: 5.

The clonotype originates from a woman in her 30s with acute COVID-19. The rearrangement joins TRBV11-3 to TRBJ1-4; 9 nucleotides agree with TRBD1. The source material was PBMCs or T cells enriched from blood (not recorded which). CDR3: CASSFEQGADEKLFF. CDR3 nucleotides: TGTGCCAGCAGCTTCGAACAGGGGGCAGATGAAAAACTGTTTTTT.